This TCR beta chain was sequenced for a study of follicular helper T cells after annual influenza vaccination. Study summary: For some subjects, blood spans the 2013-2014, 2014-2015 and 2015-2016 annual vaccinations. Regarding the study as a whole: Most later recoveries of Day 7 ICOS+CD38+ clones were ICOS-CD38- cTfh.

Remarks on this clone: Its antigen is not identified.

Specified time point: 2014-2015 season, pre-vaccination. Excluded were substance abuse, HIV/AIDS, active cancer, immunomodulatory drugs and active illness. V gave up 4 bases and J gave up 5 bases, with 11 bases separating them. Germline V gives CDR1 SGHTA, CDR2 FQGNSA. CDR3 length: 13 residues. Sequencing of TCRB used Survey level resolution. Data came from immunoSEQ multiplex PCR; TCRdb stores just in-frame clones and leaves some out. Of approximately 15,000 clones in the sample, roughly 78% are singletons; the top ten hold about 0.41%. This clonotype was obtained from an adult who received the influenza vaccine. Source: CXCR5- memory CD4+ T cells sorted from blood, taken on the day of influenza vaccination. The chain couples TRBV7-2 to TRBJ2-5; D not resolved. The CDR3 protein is CASSSALLETQYF. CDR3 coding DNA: TGTGCCAGCAGCTCCGCCTTACTCGAGACCCAGTACTTC.